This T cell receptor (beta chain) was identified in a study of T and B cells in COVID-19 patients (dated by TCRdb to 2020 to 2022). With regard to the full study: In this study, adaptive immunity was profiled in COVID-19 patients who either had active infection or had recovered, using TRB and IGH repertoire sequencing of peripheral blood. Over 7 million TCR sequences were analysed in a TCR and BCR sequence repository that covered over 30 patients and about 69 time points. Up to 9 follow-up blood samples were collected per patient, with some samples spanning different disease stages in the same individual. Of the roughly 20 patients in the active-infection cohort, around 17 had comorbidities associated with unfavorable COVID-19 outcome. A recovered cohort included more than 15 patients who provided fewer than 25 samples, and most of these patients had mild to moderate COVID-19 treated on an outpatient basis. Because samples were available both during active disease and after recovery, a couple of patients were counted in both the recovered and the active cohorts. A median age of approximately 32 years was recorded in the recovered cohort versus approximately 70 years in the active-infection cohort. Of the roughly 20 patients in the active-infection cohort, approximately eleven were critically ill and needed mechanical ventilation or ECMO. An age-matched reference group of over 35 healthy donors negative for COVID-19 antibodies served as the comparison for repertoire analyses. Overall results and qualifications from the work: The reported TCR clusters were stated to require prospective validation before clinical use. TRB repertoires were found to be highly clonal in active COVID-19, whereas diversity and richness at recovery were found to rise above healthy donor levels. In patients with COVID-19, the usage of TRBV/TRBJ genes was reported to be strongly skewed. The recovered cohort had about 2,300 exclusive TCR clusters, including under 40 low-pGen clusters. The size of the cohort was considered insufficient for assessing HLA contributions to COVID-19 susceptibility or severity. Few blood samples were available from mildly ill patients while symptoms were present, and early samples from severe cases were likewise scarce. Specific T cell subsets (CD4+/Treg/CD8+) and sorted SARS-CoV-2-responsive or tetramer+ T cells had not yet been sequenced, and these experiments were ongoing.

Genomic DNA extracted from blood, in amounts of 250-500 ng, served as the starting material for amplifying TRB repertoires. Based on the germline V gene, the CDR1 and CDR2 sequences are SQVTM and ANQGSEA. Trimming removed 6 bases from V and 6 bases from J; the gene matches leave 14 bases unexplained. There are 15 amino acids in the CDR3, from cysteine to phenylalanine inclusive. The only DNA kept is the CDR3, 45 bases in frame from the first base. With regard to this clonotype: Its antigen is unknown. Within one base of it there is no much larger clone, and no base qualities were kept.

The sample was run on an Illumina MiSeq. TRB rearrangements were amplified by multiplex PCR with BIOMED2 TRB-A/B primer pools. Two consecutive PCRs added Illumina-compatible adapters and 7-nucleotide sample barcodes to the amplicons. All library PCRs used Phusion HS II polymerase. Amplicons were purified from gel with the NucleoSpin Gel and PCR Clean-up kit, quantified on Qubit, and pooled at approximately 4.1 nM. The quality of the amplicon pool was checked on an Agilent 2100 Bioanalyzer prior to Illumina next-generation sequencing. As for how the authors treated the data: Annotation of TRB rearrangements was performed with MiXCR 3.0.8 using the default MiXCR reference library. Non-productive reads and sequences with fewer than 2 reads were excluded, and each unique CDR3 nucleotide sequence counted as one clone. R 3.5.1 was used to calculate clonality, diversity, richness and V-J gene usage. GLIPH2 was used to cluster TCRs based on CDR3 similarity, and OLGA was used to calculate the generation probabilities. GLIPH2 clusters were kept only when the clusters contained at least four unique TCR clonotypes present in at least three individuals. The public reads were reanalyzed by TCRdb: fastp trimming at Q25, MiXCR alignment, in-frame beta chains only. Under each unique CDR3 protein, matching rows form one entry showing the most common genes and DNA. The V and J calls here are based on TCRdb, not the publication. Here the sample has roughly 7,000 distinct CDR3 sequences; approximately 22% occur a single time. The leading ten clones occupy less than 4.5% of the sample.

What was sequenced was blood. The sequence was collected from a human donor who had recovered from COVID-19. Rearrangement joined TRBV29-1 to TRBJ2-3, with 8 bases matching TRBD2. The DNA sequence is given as TGCAGCGTGGAAAGGACGGCGGGGGGTCACGATACGCAGTATTTT. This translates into CSVERTAGGHDTQYF.